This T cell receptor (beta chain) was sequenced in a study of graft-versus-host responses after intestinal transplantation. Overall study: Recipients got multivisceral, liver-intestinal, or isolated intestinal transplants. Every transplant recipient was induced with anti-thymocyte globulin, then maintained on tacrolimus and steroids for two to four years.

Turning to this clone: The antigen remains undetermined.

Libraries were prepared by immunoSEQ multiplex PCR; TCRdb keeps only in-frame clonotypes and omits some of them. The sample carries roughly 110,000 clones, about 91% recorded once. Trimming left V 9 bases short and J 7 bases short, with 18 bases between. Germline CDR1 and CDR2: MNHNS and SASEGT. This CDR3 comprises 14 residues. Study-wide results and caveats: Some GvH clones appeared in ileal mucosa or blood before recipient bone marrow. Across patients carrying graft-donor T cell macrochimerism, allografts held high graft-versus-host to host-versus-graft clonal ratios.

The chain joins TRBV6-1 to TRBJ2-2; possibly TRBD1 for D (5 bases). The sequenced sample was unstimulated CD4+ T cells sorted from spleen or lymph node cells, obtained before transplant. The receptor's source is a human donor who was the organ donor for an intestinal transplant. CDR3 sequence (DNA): TGTGCCAGGGCGCCGGCAGGGTGGGACGGGGAGCTGTTTTTT. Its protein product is CARAPAGWDGELFF.